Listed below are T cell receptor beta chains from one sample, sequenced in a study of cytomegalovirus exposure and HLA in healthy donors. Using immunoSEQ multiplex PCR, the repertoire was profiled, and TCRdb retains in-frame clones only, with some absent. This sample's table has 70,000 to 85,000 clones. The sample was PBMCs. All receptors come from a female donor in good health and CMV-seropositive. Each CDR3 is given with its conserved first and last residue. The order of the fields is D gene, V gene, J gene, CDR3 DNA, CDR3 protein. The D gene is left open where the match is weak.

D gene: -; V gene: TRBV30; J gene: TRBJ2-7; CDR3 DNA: TGTGCCTGGAGTCAATCGGGAGCCTCCTACGAGCAGTACTTC; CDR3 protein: CAWSQSGASYEQYF
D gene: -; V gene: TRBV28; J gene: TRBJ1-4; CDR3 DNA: TGTGCCAGCACCCTAGACAGGAGTAATGAAAAACTGTTTTTT; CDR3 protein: CASTLDRSNEKLFF
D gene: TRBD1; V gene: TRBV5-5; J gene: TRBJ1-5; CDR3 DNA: TGTGCCAGCAGCTTGGGGCCCGACAGGGGTGGTAGCAATCAGCCCCAGCATTTT; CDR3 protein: CASSLGPDRGGSNQPQHF
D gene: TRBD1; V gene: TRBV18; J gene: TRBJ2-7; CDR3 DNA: TGTGCCAGCTCACCGGGACAGTCCTACGAGCAGTACTTC; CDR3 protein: CASSPGQSYEQYF
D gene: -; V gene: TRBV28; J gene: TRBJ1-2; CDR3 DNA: TGTGCCAGCAGGTCCCAGGGGCGAGGCTACACCTTC; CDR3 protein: CASRSQGRGYTF
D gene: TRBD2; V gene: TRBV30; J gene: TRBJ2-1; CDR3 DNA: TGTGCCTGGAGTGTCCTAGCGGGAACAAACAATGAGCAGTTCTTC; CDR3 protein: CAWSVLAGTNNEQFF
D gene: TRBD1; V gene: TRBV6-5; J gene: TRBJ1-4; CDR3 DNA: TGTGCCAGCAGGACAGGGGATACAACTAATGAAAAACTGTTTTTT; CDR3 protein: CASRTGDTTNEKLFF
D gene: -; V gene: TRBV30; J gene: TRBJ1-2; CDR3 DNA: TGTGCCTGGAGTCCCGTTCGGGTAGGGGCGAACTATGGCTACACCTTC; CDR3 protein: CAWSPVRVGANYGYTF
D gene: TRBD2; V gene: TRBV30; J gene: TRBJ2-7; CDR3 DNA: TGTGCCTGGAGTGTAACTAGCGCGAGAGTCGAGCAGTACTTC; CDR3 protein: CAWSVTSARVEQYF
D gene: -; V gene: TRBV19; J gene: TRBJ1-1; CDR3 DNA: TGTGCCAGTAGTCCCCTGGGTAGTCTCGGGGGGAGGACTGAAGCTTTCTTT; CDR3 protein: CASSPLGSLGGRTEAFF
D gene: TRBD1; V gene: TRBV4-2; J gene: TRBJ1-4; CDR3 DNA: TGTGCCAGCAGCCCCAGGGGGTTTAATGAAAAACTGTTTTTT; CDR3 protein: CASSPRGFNEKLFF
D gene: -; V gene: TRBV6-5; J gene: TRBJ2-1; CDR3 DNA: TGTGCCAGCAGTTACTCCACTAGCCCAGGCAATGAGCAGTTCTTC; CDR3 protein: CASSYSTSPGNEQFF
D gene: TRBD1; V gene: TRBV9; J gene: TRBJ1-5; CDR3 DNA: TGTGCCAGCAGCGGGGGGACAGCCAATCAGCCCCAGCATTTT; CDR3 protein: CASSGGTANQPQHF
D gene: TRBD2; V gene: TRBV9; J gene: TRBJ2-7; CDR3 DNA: TGTGCCAGCAGCGTAGGACTAGCGGGAGACGGGGAGCAGTACTTC; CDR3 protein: CASSVGLAGDGEQYF
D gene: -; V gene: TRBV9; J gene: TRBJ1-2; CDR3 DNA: TGTGCCAGCAGCGAGGGGGAGGGGTATGGCTACACCTTC; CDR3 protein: CASSEGEGYGYTF
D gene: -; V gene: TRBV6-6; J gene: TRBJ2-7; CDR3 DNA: TGTGCCAGCGGCGGTCGGTACGAGCAGTACTTC; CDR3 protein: CASGGRYEQYF
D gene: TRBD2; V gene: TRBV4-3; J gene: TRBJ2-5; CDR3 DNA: TGCGCCAGCAGCCAGCGTGGACTAGCGCTAGAACCCCAGTACTTC; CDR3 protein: CASSQRGLALEPQYF
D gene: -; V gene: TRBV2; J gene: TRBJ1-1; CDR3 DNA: TGTGCCAGCAGCCGACTAGCCCCAGTCACTGAAGCTTTCTTT; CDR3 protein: CASSRLAPVTEAFF
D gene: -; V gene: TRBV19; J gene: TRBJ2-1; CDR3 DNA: TGTGCCAGTAGTCCCTGGACTGTCGATGAGCAGTTCTTC; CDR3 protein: CASSPWTVDEQFF
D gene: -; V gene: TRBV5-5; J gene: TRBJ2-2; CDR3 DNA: TGTGCCAGCAGCCCGACAGACGCGAACACCGGGGAGCTGTTTTTT; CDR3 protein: CASSPTDANTGELFF
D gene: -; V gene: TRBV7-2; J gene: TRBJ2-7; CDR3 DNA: TGTGCCAGCAGCTTCACGGGAAATTACGAGCAGTACTTC; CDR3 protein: CASSFTGNYEQYF
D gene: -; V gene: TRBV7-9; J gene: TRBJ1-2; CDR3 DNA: TGTGCCAGCAGCTTTGCGGATTATGGCTACACCTTC; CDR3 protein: CASSFADYGYTF
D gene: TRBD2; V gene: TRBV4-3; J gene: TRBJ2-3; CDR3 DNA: TGCGCCAGCAGCCAAGATGCGGGGGCAGATACGCAGTATTTT; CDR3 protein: CASSQDAGADTQYF
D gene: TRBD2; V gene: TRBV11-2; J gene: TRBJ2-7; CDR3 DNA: TGTGCCAGCAGCTTAGCTAGCGGGAGTACCGACGAGCAGTACTTC; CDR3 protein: CASSLASGSTDEQYF
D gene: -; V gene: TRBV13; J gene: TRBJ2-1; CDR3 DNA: TGTGCCAGCAGCTTAGGCAGGGGCCTCTACAATGAGCAGTTCTTC; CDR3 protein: CASSLGRGLYNEQFF
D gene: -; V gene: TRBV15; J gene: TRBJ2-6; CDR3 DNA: TGTGCCACCAGCAGCATTCCCGGGAGATCTGGGGCCAACGTCCTGACTTTC; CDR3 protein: CATSSIPGRSGANVLTF
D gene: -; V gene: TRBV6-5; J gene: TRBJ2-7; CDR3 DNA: TGTGCCAGCAGTCCTCGGGGAGGGGGTGCATACGAGCAGTACTTC; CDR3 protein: CASSPRGGGAYEQYF
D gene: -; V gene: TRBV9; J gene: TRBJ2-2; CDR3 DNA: TGTGCCAGCACGCCCGGAGCGGAAAACACCGGGGAGCTGTTTTTT; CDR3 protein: CASTPGAENTGELFF
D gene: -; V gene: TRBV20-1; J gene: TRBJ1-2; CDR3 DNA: TGCAGTGCTAGACCTGGGCATGGCTACACCTTC; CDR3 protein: CSARPGHGYTF
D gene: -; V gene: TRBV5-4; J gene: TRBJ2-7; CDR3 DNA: TGTGCCAGCAGCTTGGAGGCAGGGGCCTACGAGCAGTACTTC; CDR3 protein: CASSLEAGAYEQYF
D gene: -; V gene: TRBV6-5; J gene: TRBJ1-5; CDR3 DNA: TGTGCCAGCAGGTCCGGGGTGGGAAGTCAGCCCCAGCATTTT; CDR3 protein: CASRSGVGSQPQHF
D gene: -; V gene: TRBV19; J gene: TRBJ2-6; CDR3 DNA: TGTGCCAGTAGTAAAGAATCTGGGGCCAACGTCCTGACCTTC; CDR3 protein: CASSKESGANVLTF
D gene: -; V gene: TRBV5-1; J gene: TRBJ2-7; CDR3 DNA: TGCGCCAGCAGCCCAGGGGAGTTGGCAGGGGCGTACGAGCAGTACTTC; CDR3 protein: CASSPGELAGAYEQYF
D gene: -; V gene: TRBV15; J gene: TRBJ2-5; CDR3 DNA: TGTGCCACCAGCCGCTATGGAGTACGGGAGACCCAGTACTTC; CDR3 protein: CATSRYGVRETQYF
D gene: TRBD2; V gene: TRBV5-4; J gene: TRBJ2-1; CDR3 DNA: TGTGCCAGCAGCTTGGCGGCCAGCGGGGGCCATGAGCAGTTCTTC; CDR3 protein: CASSLAASGGHEQFF
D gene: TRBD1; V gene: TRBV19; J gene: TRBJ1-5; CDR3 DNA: TGTGCCAGTAGTGGCCGGGACAGGGTCAATCAGCCCCAGCATTTT; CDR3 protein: CASSGRDRVNQPQHF
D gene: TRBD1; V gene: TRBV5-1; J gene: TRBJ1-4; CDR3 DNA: TGCGCCAGCAGCCCGGACAGGTCCAGTGAAAAACTGTTTTTT; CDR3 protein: CASSPDRSSEKLFF
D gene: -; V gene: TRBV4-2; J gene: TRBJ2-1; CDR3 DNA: TGTGCCAGCAGCCCAACGATGAGGGCCTCCTACAATGAGCAGTTCTTC; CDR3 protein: CASSPTMRASYNEQFF
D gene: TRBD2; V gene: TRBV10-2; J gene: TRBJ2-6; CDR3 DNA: TGCGCCAGCAGTGACGGGGGGTCTGGGGCCAACGTCCTGACTTTC; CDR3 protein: CASSDGGSGANVLTF
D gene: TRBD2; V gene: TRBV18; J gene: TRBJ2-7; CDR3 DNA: TGTGCCAGCTCAAAAATAGCGGGAGGGCCGTACGAGCAGTACTTC; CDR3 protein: CASSKIAGGPYEQYF
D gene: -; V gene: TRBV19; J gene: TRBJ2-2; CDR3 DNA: TGTGCCAGTAGCCCCGACATTGTCAGCGGGGAGCTGTTTTTT; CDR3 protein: CASSPDIVSGELFF
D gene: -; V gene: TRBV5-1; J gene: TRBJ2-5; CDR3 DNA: TGCGCCAGCAGCCCTGTGGGGGCAGGGAGGGTTGAGACCCAGTACTTC; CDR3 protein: CASSPVGAGRVETQYF
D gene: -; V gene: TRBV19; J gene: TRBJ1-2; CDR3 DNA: TGTGCCAGTAACGAGGGATCAAGAGGCTACACCTTC; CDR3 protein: CASNEGSRGYTF
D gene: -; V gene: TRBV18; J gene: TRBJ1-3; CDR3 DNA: TGTGCCAGCTCACCACCGGTAGCCTCTGGAAACACCATATATTTT; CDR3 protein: CASSPPVASGNTIYF
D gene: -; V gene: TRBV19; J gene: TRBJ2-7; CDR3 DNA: TGTGCCAGCACCGGGCCAGGGCGACCCTACGAGCAGTACTTC; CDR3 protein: CASTGPGRPYEQYF
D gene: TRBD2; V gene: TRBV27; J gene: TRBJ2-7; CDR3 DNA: TGTGCCAGCAGCCCTTGGGCTAGCGGGAGCGAGCAGTACTTC; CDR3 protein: CASSPWASGSEQYF
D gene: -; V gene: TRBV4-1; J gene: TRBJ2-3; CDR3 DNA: TGCGCCAGCAACTCAGGCATAAGGAAAAAGAGTACAGATACGCAGTATTTT; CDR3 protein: CASNSGIRKKSTDTQYF
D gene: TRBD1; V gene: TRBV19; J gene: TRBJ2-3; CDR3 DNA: TGTGCCAGTAGTGACCCAGGACAGGGAACAGATACGCAGTATTTT; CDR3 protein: CASSDPGQGTDTQYF
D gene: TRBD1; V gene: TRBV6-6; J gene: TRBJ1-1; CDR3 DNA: TGTGCCAGCAGCCAAACAGGGGGCGCCCATGAAGCTTTCTTT; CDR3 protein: CASSQTGGAHEAFF
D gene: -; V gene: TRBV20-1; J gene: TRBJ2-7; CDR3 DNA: TGCAGTGGGACATTAGCCTACGAGCAGTACTTC; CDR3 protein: CSGTLAYEQYF
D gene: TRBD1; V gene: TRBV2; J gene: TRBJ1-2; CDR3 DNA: TGTGCCAGCAATCCGACAGGGGAGAACTATGGCTACACCTTC; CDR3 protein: CASNPTGENYGYTF
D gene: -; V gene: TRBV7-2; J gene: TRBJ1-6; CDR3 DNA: TGTGCCAGCAGCCCCCGGGACATCTATAATTCACCCCTCCACTTT; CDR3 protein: CASSPRDIYNSPLHF
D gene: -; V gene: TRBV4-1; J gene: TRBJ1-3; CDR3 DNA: TGCGCCAGCAGTCAAGACAGGCATTTCTCTGGAAACACCATATATTTT; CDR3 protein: CASSQDRHFSGNTIYF
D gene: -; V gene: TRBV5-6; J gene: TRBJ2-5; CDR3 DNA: TGTGCCAGCAGCTTGGCCCTCAGTGAGACCCAGTACTTC; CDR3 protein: CASSLALSETQYF
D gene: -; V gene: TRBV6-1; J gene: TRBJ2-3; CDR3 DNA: TGTGCCAGTTCACGGAGGGTCCAGTCCACAGATACGCAGTATTTT; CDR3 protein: CASSRRVQSTDTQYF